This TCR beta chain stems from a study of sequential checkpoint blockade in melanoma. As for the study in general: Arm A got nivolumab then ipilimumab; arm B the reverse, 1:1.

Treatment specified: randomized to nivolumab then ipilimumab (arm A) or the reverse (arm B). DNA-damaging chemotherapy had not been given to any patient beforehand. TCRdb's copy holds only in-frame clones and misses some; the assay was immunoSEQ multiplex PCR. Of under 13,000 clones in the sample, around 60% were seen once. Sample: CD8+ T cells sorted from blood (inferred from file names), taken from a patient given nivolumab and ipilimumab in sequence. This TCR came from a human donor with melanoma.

The CDR3 here is CASSTWTRDEQFF. Written as DNA, the CDR3 is TGTGCCAGCAGCACGTGGACACGGGATGAGCAGTTCTTC. The chain uses TRBV7-9 and TRBJ2-1; possible D gene TRBD1, 5 bases. CDR1 and CDR2 (germline): SEHNR, FQNEAQ (reference sequence). This CDR3 has 13 amino acids. V was pared by 5 bases and J by 8 bases, with 13 bases between.